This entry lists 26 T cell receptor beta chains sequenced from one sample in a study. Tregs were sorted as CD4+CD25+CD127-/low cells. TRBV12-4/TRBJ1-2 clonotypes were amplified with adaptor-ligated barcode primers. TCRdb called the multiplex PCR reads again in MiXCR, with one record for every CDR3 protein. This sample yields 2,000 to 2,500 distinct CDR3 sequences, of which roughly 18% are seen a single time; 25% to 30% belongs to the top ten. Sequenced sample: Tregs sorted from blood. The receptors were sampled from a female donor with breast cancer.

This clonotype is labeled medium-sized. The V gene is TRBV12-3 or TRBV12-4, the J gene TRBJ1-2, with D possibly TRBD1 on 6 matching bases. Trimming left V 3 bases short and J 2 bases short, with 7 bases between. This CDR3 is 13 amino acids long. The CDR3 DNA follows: TGTGCCAGCAGTTTCGGACAGAACTATGGCTACACCTTC. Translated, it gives CASSFGQNYGYTF.

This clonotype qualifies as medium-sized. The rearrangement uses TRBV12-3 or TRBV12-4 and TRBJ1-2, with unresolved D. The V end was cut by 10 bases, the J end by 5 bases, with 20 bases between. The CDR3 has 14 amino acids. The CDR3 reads CATLHRTGDYGYTF. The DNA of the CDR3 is TGTGCCACCCTCCACCGGACTGGTGATTATGGCTACACCTTC.

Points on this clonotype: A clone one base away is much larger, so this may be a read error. CDR3 protein: CASSPRTVSDYGYTF. Here the CDR3 DNA reads TGTGCCAGCAGTCCCCGGACAGTCTCTGACTATGGCTACACCTTC. The rearrangement uses TRBV12-3 or TRBV12-4 and TRBJ1-2; D might be TRBD1 (6 bases). Trimming removed 5 bases from V and 3 bases from J, with 16 bases in between. The CDR3 length is 15 residues.

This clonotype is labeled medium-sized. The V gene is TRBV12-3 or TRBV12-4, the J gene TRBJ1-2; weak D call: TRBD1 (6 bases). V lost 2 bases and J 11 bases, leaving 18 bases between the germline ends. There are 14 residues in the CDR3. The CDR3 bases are TGTGCCAGCAGTTTATCGCACAGGGTTAAGAGGTACACCTTC. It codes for CASSLSHRVKRYTF.

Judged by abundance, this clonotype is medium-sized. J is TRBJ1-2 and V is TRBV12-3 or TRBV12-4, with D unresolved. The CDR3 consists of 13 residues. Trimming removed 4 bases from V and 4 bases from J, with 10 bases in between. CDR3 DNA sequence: TGTGCCAGCAGTTGGACTGTGGCCTATGGCTACACCTTC. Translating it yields CASSWTVAYGYTF.

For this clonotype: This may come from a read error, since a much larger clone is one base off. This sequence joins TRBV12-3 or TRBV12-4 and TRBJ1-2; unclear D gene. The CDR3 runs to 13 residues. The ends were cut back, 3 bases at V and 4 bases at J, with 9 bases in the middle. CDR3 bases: TGTGCCAGCAGTTTTCAGGCATGCTATGGCTACACCTTC. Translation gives CASSFQACYGYTF.

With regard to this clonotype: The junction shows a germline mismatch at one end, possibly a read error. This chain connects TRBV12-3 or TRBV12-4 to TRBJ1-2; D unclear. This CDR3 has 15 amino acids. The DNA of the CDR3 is TGTGCCAGTAGTTTGAGGTCCAAGGGAAGGTTTGGCCACACCTTC. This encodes CASSLRSKGRFGHTF.

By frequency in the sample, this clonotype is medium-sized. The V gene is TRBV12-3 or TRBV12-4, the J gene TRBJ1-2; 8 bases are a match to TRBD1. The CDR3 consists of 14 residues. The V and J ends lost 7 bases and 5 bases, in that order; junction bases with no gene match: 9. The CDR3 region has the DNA TGTGCCAGCACCGGCGGACAGGGAGTTTATGGCTACACCTTC. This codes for CASTGGQGVYGYTF.

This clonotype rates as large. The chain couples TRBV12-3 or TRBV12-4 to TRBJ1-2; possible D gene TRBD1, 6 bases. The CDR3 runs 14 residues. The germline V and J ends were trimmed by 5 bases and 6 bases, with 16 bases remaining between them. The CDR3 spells CASSQGSSSDGYTF. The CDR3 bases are TGTGCCAGCAGTCAGGGGTCCTCTTCGGATGGCTACACCTTC.

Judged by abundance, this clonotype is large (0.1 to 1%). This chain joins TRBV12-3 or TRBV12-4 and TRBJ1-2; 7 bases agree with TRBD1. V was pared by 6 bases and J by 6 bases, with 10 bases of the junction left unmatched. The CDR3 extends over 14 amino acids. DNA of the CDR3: TGTGCCAGCAGACGCCGACAGGGTGCGGATGGCTACACCTTC. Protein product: CASRRRQGADGYTF.

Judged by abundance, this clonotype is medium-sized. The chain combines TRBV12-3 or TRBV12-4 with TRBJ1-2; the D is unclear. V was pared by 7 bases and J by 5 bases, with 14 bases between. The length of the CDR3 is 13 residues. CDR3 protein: CASTQGQVYGYTF. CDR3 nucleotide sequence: TGTGCCAGCACCCAAGGCCAAGTGTATGGCTACACCTTC.

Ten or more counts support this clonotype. The DNA for the CDR3 is TGTGCCAGCAGTTTTGGGAATGGCTACACCTTC. Amino acid sequence: CASSFGNGYTF. This chain links TRBV12-3 or TRBV12-4 with TRBJ1-2; D is uncertain. This CDR3 is built from 11 residues. Between the trimmed V and J ends, which lost 3 bases and 6 bases, there was a span of 5 bases.

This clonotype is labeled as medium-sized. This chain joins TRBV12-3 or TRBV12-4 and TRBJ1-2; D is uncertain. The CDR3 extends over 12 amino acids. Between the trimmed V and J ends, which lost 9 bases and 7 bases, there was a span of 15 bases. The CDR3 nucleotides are TGTGCCAGTAGCAACACCCGCGTTGGCTACACCTTC. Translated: CASSNTRVGYTF.

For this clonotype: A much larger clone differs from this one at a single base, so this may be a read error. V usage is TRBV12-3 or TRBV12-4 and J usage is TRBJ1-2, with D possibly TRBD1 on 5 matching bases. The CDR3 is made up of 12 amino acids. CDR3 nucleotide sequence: TGTGCCGGCAGTTCTGGGGCAGGTGGCTGCACCTTC. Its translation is CAGSSGAGGCTF.

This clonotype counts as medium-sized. CDR3 protein: CASSLVRTIYGYTF. The CDR3 coding sequence is TGTGCCAGCAGTTTAGTCAGGACTATTTATGGCTACACCTTC. This sequence joins TRBV12-3 or TRBV12-4 and TRBJ1-2; D gene ambiguous. The CDR3 length is 14 residues. Trimming cost V 1 base and J 5 bases, with 11 bases left between them.

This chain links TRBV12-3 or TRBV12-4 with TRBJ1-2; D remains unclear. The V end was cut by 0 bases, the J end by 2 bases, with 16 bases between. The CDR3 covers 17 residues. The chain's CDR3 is CASSLASLRMLNYGYTF. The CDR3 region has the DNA TGTGCCAGCAGTTTAGCGAGCCTGAGGATGCTGAACTATGGCTACACCTTC.

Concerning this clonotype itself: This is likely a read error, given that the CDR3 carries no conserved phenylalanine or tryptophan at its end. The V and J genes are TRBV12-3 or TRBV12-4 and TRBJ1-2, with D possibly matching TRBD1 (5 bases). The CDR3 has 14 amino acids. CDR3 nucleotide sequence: TGTGCCAGCACATACCGAACAGGTGGCTATGACTACACCCTC. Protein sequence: CASTYRTGGYDYTL.

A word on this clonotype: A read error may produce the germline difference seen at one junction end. The CDR3 coding sequence is TGCGCCAGCAGTCCATGGGACAGTAGCTATGGCTACACCTTC. Translating gives CASSPWDSSYGYTF. The chain is built from TRBV12-3 or TRBV12-4 and TRBJ1-2; 7 nucleotides line up with TRBD1. The CDR3 length is 14 residues.

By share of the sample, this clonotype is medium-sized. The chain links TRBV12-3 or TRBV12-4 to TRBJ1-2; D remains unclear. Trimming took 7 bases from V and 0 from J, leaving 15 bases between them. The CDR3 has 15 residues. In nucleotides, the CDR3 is TGTGCCAGCACCGAACTAGGGCCGGCTAACTATGGCTACACCTTC. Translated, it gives CASTELGPANYGYTF.

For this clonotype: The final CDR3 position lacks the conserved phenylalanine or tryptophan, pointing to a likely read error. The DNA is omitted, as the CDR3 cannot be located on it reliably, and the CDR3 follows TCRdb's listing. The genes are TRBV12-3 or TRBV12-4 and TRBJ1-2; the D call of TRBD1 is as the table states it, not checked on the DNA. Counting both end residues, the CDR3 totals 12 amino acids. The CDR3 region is CASSDRDSGCTY.

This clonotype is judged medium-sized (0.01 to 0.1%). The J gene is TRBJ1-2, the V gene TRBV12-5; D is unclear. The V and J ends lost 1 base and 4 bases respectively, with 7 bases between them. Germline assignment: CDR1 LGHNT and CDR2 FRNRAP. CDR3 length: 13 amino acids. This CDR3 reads CASGLADSYGYTF. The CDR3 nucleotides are TGTGCTAGTGGTTTGGCCGATTCCTATGGCTACACCTTC. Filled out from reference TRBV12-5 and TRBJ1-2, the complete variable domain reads DARVTQTPRHKVTEMGQEVTMRCQPILGHNTVFWYRQTMMQGLELLAYFRNRAPLDDSGMPKDRFSAEMPDATLATLKIQPSEPRDSAVYFCASGLADSYGYTFGSGTRLTVV.

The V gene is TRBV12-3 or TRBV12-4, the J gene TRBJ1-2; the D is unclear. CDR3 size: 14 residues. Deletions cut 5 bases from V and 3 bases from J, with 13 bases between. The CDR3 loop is CASSLSTVDYGYTF. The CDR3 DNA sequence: TGTGCCAGCAGTCTTTCAACGGTTGACTATGGCTACACCTTC.

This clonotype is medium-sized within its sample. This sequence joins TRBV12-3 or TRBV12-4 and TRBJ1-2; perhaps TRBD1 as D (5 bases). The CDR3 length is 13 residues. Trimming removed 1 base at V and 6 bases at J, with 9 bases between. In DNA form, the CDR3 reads TGTGCCAGCAGTTTAGGTGTAGGGGATGGCTACACCTTC. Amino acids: CASSLGVGDGYTF.

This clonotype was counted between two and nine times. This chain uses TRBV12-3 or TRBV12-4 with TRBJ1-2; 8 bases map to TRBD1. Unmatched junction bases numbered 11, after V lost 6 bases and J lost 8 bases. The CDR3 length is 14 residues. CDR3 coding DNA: TGTGCCAGCAGCCCCTCCGGGACAGGTCGCGGCTACACCTTC. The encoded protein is CASSPSGTGRGYTF.

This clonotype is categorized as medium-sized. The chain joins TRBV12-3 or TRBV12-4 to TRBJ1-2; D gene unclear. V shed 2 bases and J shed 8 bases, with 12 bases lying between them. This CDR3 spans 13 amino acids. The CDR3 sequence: CASSLIRRYGYTF. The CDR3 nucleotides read TGTGCCAGCAGTTTAATCCGACGTTACGGCTACACCTTC.

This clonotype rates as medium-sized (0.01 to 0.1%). The CDR3 region has the DNA TGTGCCAGCAGCCGAATCGGTAGGCCCTCCTATGGCTACACCTTC. Protein sequence: CASSRIGRPSYGYTF. V usage is TRBV12-3 or TRBV12-4 and J usage is TRBJ1-2; D is ambiguous. Trimming stripped 6 bases from V and 4 bases from J, with 18 bases between. This CDR3 region has 15 residues.